This TCR beta chain was obtained from a study of blood T cell repertoires in COVID-19. Study information: Acute-phase and convalescent COVID-19 samples originated in the United States, Italy and Spain. Sample material is recorded as cDNA or gDNA derived from T cells, B-cell-depleted T cells, or PBMCs.

In the study's own analysis: It was from reference gene primer amplification that nucleated cell counts were estimated. The data were produced by immunoSEQ multiplex PCR, yet TCRdb's version contains in-frame clones alone and is incomplete. V and J calls and clone size are given by that table; D and trimming were obtained from the DNA. Here the sample spans about 110,000 clones, about 88% being singletons. The CDR3 is 14 residues long. Germline CDR1 MDHEN, CDR2 SYDVKM. Trimming removed 7 bases from V and 7 bases from J; junction bases left unmatched: 11. The clonotype originates from a woman aged 45-59 years with acute or convalescent COVID-19. V gene TRBV28 combines with J gene TRBJ2-3; 7 bases agree with TRBD1. The specimen sequenced was peripheral blood. CDR3 nucleotide sequence: TGTGCCAGCAATTCACTATACAGGGGACATACGCAGTATTTT. Encoded protein: CASNSLYRGHTQYF. The complete variable domain, with remaining parts taken from reference TRBV28 and TRBJ2-3, reads DVKVTQSSRYLVKRTGEKVFLECVQDMDHENMFWYRQDPGLGLRLIYFSYDVKMKEKGDIPEGYSVSREKKERFSLILESASTNQTSMYLCASNSLYRGHTQYFGPGTRLTVL.